This T cell receptor beta chain was identified in a study of cytomegalovirus exposure and HLA in healthy donors (dated by TCRdb to about 2017). With respect to the entire study: An earlier analysis of approximately 640 of the donors reported more than 250 Gb of sequence data and around 120 million unique TCR beta sequences from about 179 million T cells. Typing coverage differed by locus: A, B, C, DRB1 and DQB1 were typed in about 629-640 donors, DQA1 in approximately 520, DPA1 in some 600, and DPB1 in approximately 450. The study was designed to test whether signatures of past pathogen exposure could be identified by cataloging public T cell receptors. Approximately 300 gigabases of sequencing data and roughly 80 million unique TCR sequences made up an early release that covered several hundred HLA-typed donors. A later analysis re-analyzed previously published TCR beta repertoires from about 600 donors and added high-resolution HLA genotyping to study TCR occurrence patterns. Among several hundred genotyped donors of the cohort, an average of around 250,000 unique TCR beta nucleotide sequences was sequenced per donor, of which about 19% were non-productive. Several DR-DQ haplotypes were handled as single units for association and clustering, since linkage in the cohort was strong. HLA typing included class I and class II loci at four-digit resolution. The later analysis used no new phenotypic data to find candidate immune exposures, relying instead on TCR beta sequences and their occurrence across donors. Alongside the repertoire data, information on donor age, sex, ethnicity and CMV serostatus was compiled. The study combined high-throughput TCR immunosequencing, statistical association of individual TCRs with disease status, and machine learning to predict cytomegalovirus infection status. Of the 350 to 400 genotyped donors, over 65% fell in the genetic ancestry cluster associated with self-reported Caucasian donors. Along with the approximately 650-subject first cohort, a separate validation cohort of around 110 different subjects was used. To decide whether each TCR beta V gene segment behaved as functional or pseudogenic, an earlier analysis of approximately 590 of the donors relied on high-throughput TCR beta sequencing. A later genetic analysis used genome-wide SNP genotypes for about 60% of the 666 donors, treating that subset as a discovery cohort. All discovery cohort repertoires had been generated using a single sequencing platform. The study profiled the T cell repertoires of about 640 subjects by immunosequencing and related them to cytomegalovirus serostatus.

The germline V and J ends show losses of 8 bases and 2 bases respectively, and no gene match explains 8 bases of the junction. The CDR3 covers 15 residues, taking in both the cysteine and the phenylalanine. The entry retains the CDR3 DNA only, 45 bases that are in frame from base 1. The receptor library was made with the immunoSEQ multiplex PCR assay. A mixture of 60 forward primers for TCR Vbeta segments and 13 reverse primers for TCR Jbeta segments was used in the multiplex PCR. A multiplex PCR assay on genomic DNA amplified the CDR3 region of rearranged TCR beta genes. Amplified TCR beta libraries were sequenced as 87-base-pair reads on the Illumina HiSeq System. Per the authors' processing: A later analysis counted 65 million to 90 million unique TCR beta chains across the 600 to 850 repertoires, and some 12 million of these chains were shared by at least two donors. Raw reads were error-corrected and collapsed into unique sequences by a nearest-neighbor algorithm in which closely related sequences were merged to remove PCR and sequencing errors. V, D and J gene segments were assigned by aligning CDR3 sequences to IMGT reference sequences. For a sequence to be retained, at least a six-nucleotide match to both a V gene segment and a J gene segment was required. Rearrangements were classified as productive when the CDR3 lacked stop codons and remained in frame with V and J, and all other rearrangements were classified as non-productive. Following IMGT convention, CDR3 was defined as the stretch from the second conserved V-encoded cysteine up to the conserved J-encoded phenylalanine. In an earlier analysis of approximately 590 of the donors, sequences lacking an unambiguous match to a single V gene segment were excluded. In an earlier analysis of 450 to 750 of the donors, a V segment was called functional when productive rearrangements were above 56.7%, and segregating when the standard deviation between donors exceeded 5%. A statistical classification framework was built for diagnosing cytomegalovirus status from the catalog of TCR beta chain sequences. In a later analysis, V and J genes were assigned by comparing TCR nucleotide sequences against IMGT/GENE-DB human TR gene sequences. The TCRdist pipeline was used in a later analysis to assign CDR3 sequences and most-parsimonious VDJ recombination scenarios. A later analysis defined each TCR beta chain by its CDR3 amino acid sequence plus V-gene family, and excluded reads lacking a unique V-gene family. A later analysis removed 600 or so highly shared, low-generation-probability nucleotide sequences to deal with suspected cross-contamination and a sequencing artifact. For each public chain, a later analysis derived a clonal expansion index from normalized ranks of inferred template counts within each repertoire. In a later analysis, generation probabilities were computed using a VDJ recombination model fitted to out-of-frame rearrangements, and the results were checked against IGoR. In a later analysis, hypergeometric tests were used to score TCR-TCR, TCR-HLA and TCR-CMV co-occurrence, with a repertoire-size bias correction applied to TCR pairs. A later analysis estimated false discovery rates by permuting HLA or CMV assignments 20 times. In a later analysis, co-occurring TCRs were grouped using DBSCAN, and TCRdist sequence similarity was added for clustering within HLA-allele-positive subsets. Repertoires with fewer than 30,000 or more than 120,000 public chains, plus five repertoires with anomalous nucleotide sharing, were excluded from co-occurrence clustering. This immuneACCESS table, as held by TCRdb, lists in-frame sequences with V and J called but not all clones. Of the missing ones, under half trace to an unresolved V gene in checked studies; the others have no known cause. V and J calls and clone size are as listed in that table; D and trimming were resolved from the DNA. The data table for this sample lists about 200,000 clones. 1.1% of the sample lies in the top ten.

As for this clone: Its antigen remains undetermined.

The full study reports these points: A later analysis reported that several top co-occurrence clusters appeared linked to parvovirus B19, influenza, CMV and Epstein-Barr virus. A later analysis found that TCR association rates varied across HLA loci, with DRB1 alleles showing the most associated TCRs and HLA-C alleles the fewest. A later genetic analysis associated a missense DCLRE1C variant with V-gene and J-gene trimming of TCR beta chains, and an independent cohort replicated the association. Linkage disequilibrium might explain the correlated functional status among segregating V segments, but an unknown experimental factor could not be ruled out. In an earlier analysis of approximately 590 of the donors, most TCR beta V segments appeared in productive rearrangements about 90% or about 30% of the time, broadly matching IMGT annotations. CMV serostatus was the only immune exposure information available for the cohort. The presence/absence analyses assumed that sequencing depth was roughly uniform across donors, and that assumption may not be true. The study gave a list of some 150 TCR beta chains associated with cytomegalovirus. A further reported finding was that TCR beta sequences accurately predicted the HLA-A and HLA-B alleles for most subjects in the first cohort. Because the 87-base-pair reads could not distinguish some IMGT-functional V segments, including TRBV6-2 and TRBV6-3, those segments were excluded. In a later analysis, HLA-associated TCR beta chains were found to be more clonally expanded and to have lower generation probabilities than equally common non-associated chains. In a later genetic analysis, fewer N-insertions in productive TCRs were reported among donors in an Asian-associated ancestry cluster than the approximately 670-donor mean. The cohort was sequenced for TCR beta chains only, and without alpha or paired-chain data the features that could be detected were limited. The authors suggested that the approach could potentially be extended to other disease states and immunological phenotypes. In vitro tests confirmed that a few of the cytomegalovirus-associated TCR beta chains recognize cytomegalovirus antigens. The classifier was reported to diagnose cytomegalovirus status with high specificity and sensitivity in both the original cohort and the validation cohort. At a false discovery rate of 0.05, a later analysis linked 16,000 or so TCR beta sequences to specific HLA alleles. A cluster of highly shared sequence variants was judged likely to be a technical artifact of the sequencing pipeline. About 15 rarely observed V segments, including chromosome 9 orphons, were excluded from the earlier analysis of several hundred of the donors because counts were too low. Assigning TCR associations to individual alleles was difficult when HLA alleles, especially DR and DQ, strongly co-occurred. HLA typing was unavailable for some donors at each locus, so association tests used only the typed subset. Most TCR sequences were observed very rarely across donors, whereas some public TCRs were present in many individuals. In a later analysis, most CMV-associated TCR beta chains were found to appear HLA-restricted, with HLA associations seemingly driven largely by CMV exposure.

The cohort comprised around 690 healthy bone marrow donors. At the time of sampling, all cohort members were nominally healthy, though unrecorded immune exposures were likely present. The donor tested CMV seropositive and was one of the 289 seropositive cohort members. A peripheral blood sample was collected from each donor, and TCR beta sequencing was performed on peripheral blood mononuclear cells. The Qiagen DNeasy Blood Extraction Kit was used to extract genomic DNA from the blood cell samples. This TCR derives from a girl aged 2 to 9 in good health and CMV-seropositive. Recombination linked TRBV23-1 to TRBJ2-1; TRBD1 aligns with 8 central bases. TRBV23-1 is an open reading frame whose function is uncertain. The source material was PBMCs. The encoded CDR3 is CASYSTGVPYNEQFF. The DNA sequence reads TGCGCCAGCTACTCGACAGGGGTCCCCTACAATGAGCAGTTCTTC.